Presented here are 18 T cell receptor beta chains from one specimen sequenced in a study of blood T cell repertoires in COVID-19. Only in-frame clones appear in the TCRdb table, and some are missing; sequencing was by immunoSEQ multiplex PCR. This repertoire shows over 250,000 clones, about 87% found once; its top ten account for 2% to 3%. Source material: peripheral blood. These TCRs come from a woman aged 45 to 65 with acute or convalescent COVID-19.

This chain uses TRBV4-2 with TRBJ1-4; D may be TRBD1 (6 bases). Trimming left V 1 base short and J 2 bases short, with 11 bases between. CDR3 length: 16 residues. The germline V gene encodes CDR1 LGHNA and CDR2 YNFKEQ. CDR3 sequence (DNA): TGTGCCAGCAGCCAAGCGGGGGGCCGGACTAATGAAAAACTGTTTTTT. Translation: CASSQAGGRTNEKLFF.

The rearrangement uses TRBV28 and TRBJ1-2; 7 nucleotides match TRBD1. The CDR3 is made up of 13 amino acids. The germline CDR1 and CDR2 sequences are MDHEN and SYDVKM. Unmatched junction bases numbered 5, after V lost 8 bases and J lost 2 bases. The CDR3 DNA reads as TGTGCCAGCGGACTGACAGGGAACTATGGCTACACCTTC. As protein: CASGLTGNYGYTF.

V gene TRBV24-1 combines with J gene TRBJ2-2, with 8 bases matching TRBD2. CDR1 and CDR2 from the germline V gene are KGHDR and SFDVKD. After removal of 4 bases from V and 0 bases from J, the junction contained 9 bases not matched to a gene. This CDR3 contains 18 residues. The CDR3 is CATSDPGLVGPNTGELFF. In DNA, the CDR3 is TGTGCCACCAGTGACCCGGGACTAGTTGGGCCGAACACCGGGGAGCTGTTTTTT.

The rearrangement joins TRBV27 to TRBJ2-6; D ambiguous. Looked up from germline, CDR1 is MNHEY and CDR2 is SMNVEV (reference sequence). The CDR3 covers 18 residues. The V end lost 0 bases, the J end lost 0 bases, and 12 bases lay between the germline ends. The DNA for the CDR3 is TGTGCCAGCAGTTTATCGGGCAGCCTCACCTCTGGGGCCAACGTCCTGACTTTC. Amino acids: CASSLSGSLTSGANVLTF.

The CDR3 here is CASTLPGGNEKLFF. The CDR3 nucleotides are TGTGCCAGCACCCTCCCAGGGGGCAATGAAAAACTGTTTTTT. The chain combines TRBV28 with TRBJ1-4; 8 positions match TRBD1. Trimming took 7 bases from V and 5 from J; bases not matched to a gene: 6. The CDR3 runs 14 residues. Per the germline V gene, CDR1 is MDHEN and CDR2 is SYDVKM.

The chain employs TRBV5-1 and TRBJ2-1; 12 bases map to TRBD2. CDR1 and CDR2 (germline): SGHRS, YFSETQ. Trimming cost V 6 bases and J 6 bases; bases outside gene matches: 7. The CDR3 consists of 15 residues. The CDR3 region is CASTRLAGGVNEQFF. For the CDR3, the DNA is TGCGCCAGCACCCGGCTAGCGGGAGGGGTCAATGAGCAGTTCTTC.

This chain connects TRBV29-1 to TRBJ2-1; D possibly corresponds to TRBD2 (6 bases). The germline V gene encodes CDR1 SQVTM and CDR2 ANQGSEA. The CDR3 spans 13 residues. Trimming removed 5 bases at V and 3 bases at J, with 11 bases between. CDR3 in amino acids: CSVYGSRYNEQFF. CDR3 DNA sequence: TGCAGCGTTTACGGGAGCCGCTACAATGAGCAGTTCTTC.

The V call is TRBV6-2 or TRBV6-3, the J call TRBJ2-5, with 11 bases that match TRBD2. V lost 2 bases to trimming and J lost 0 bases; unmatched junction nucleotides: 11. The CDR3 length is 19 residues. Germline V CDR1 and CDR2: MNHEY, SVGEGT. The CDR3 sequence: CASSYVGLAGGKYQETQYF. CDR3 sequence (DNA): TGTGCCAGCAGTTACGTCGGGCTAGCGGGAGGCAAGTACCAAGAGACCCAGTACTTC.

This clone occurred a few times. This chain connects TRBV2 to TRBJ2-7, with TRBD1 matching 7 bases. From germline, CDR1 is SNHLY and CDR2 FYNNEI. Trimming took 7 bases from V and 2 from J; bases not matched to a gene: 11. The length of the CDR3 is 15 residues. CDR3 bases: TGTGCCAGCACCCCTGGACAGGCAGCACCCTACGAGCAGTACTTC. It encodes CASTPGQAAPYEQYF.

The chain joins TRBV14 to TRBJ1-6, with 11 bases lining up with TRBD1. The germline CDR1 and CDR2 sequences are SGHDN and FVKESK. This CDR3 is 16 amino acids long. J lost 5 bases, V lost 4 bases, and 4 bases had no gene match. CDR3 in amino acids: CASSPWTGGDNSPLHF. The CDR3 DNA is TGTGCCAGCAGCCCCTGGACAGGGGGCGATAATTCACCCCTCCACTTT.

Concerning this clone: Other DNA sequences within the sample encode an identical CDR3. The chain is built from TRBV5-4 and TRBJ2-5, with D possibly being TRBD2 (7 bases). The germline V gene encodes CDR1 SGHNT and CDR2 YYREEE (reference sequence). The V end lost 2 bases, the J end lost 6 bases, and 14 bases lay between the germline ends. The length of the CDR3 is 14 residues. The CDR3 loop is CASSLGGGEKTQYF. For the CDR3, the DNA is TGTGCCAGCAGCTTAGGCGGGGGCGAAAAGACCCAGTACTTC.

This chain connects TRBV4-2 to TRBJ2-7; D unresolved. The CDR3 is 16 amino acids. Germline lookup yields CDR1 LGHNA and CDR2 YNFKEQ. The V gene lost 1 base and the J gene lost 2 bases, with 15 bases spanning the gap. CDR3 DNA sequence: TGTGCCAGCAGCCAAGCCGGGTCCCAAGTGACCTACGAGCAGTACTTC. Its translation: CASSQAGSQVTYEQYF.

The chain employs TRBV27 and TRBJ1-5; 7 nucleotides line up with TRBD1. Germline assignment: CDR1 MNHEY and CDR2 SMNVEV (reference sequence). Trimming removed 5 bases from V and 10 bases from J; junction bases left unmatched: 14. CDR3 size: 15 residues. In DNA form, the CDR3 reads TGTGCCAGCAGTCCCGCGGGTAAGGGGGCTCGTCCCCAGCATTTT. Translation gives CASSPAGKGARPQHF.

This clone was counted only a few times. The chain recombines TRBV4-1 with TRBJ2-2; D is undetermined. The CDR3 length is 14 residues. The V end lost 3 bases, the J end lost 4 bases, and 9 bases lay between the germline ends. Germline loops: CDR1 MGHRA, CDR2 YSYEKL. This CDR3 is CASSHRQGTGELFF. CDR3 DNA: TGCGCCAGCAGCCACAGACAAGGCACCGGGGAGCTGTTTTTT.

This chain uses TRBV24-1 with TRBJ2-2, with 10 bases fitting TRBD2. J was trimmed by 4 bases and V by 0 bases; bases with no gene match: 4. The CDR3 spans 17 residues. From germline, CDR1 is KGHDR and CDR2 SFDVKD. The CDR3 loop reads CATSDLGSSGSTGELFF. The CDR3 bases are TGTGCCACCAGTGATTTGGGCTCTAGCGGGAGCACCGGGGAGCTGTTTTTT.

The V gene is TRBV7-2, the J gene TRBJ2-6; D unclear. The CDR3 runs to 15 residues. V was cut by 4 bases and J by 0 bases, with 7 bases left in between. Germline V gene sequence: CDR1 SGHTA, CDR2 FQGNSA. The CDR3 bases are TGTGCCAGCAGCTCGGTTAACTCTGGGGCCAACGTCCTGACTTTC. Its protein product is CASSSVNSGANVLTF.

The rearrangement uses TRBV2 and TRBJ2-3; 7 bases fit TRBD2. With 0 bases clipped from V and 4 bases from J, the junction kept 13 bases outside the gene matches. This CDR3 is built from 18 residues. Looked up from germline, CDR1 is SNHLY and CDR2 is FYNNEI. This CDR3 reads CASSEAPGFKRDADTQYF. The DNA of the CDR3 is TGTGCCAGCAGTGAAGCGCCGGGGTTCAAGCGGGATGCAGATACGCAGTATTTT.

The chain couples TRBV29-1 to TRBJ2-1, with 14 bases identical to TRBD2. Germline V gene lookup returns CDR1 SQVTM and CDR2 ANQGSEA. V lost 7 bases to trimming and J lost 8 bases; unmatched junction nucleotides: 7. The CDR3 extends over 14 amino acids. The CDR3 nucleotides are TGCAGCGCCAGACTAGCGGGAGGGATAGATGAGCAGTTCTTC. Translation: CSARLAGGIDEQFF.